This T cell receptor (beta chain) was captured by sequencing in a study of beta chain features in type 1 diabetes. This clone was detected only a few times. Via the markers CD45RO/CCR7/CD25/CD127/CD95/CD27, stem cell-like memory, regulatory, central memory and naive CD4+ cells were sorted. Purity above 95% was achieved in all sorted populations. J gave up 3 bases and V 5 bases, and 12 bases lay outside the gene matches. CDR3 length: 17 residues. CDR1 is SGHTA, CDR2 FQGTGA, per germline. All of the isolated RNA was reverse transcribed, so expressed TCRB transcripts were sequenced. Profiling relied on immunoSEQ multiplex PCR, and the TCRdb table lists in-frame clones only, not all of them. Among hundreds of thousands of clones listed, about a sixth were seen once.

The chain has TRBV7-3 and TRBJ2-2; 7 nucleotides match TRBD1. This sequence originates from a woman younger than 35 in good health. The sequencing sample was made of naive CD4+ T cells from blood. The DNA of the CDR3 is TGTGCCAGCAGCCATAGCCCCGGGACAGCCTACACCGGGGAGCTGTTTTTT. This encodes CASSHSPGTAYTGELFF.